This T cell receptor beta chain appears in the sequencing data of a study of identical twins. One entry per CDR3 protein results from TCRdb running MiXCR on the 5' RACE reads. The table has roughly 280,000 distinct CDR3 sequences, around 9.7% seen once. Germline V gene lookup returns CDR1 SGHTA and CDR2 FQGNSA. The CDR3 runs to 17 residues. Trimming at V came to 3 bases and at J to 6 bases, leaving 11 bases not matched to a gene. These data were also reused for a study on yellow fever vaccine responses in identical twins.

Sequenced input: CD8+ T cells sorted from blood. The sequence came from a woman younger than 35 in good health. The V and J genes are TRBV7-2 and TRBJ2-7, with 13 bases aligning to TRBD2. This CDR3 is CASSFGLAGVKFGEQYF. DNA for the CDR3: TGTGCCAGCAGCTTTGGACTAGCGGGAGTTAAATTTGGCGAGCAGTACTTC.